This record looks at one T cell receptor beta chain sequence and its context. Study processing details: Reference gene primer amplification in the assay estimated nucleated cell counts. The table came from immunoSEQ multiplex PCR; TCRdb's copy has only in-frame clones and leaves some out. That table gives V, J and clone size, and the DNA gave D and trimming. Of more than 85,000 clones in the sample, around 87% are singletons; the top ten hold about 3%. The data derive from a study of blood T cell repertoires in COVID-19. Turning to the study itself: Samples taken during acute and convalescent COVID-19 were collected in the United States, Italy and Spain. Sample material is recorded as cDNA or gDNA derived from T cells, B-cell-depleted T cells, or PBMCs.

The TCR originated in a man aged 45-65 years with active or convalescent COVID-19. Sequenced: peripheral blood.

CDR3: CASSPLRGGEQFF. CDR3 DNA sequence: TGTGCCAGCAGTCCATTGCGGGGGGGGGAGCAGTTCTTC. This chain uses TRBV6-5 with TRBJ2-1; 9 positions agree with TRBD2. CDR3 length: 13 amino acids. Germline V gene lookup returns CDR1 MNHEY and CDR2 SVGAGI. V shed 5 bases and J 10 bases; nucleotides not matched to a gene: 6.